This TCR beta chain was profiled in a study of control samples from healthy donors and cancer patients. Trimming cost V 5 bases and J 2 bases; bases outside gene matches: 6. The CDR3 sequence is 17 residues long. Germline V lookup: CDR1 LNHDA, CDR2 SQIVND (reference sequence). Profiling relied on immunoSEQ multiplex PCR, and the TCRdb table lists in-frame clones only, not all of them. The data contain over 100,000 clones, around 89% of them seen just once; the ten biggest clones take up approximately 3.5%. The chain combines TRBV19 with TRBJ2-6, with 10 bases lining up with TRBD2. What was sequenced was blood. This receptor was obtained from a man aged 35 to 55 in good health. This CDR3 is CASSFTSGVAGANVLTF. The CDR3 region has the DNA TGTGCCAGTAGTTTCACTAGCGGGGTAGCTGGGGCCAACGTCCTGACTTTC.